One sample yielded the 28 T cell receptor beta chains listed below, sequenced in a study of T cell repertoires in cytomegalovirus infection. For these TCRs, the target antigens are not known. TCRdb itself ran the reads through MiXCR, one entry per CDR3 protein. The repertoire has about 310,000 distinct CDR3 sequences, more than 20% of them found once; the top ten carry about an eighth. The starting material was cultured PBMCs, obtained from culture after CMV antigen stimulation. Source of these receptors: a human donor in good health (CMV status not recorded). Some clones in this sample may be carry-over from other donors' samples.

The rearrangement joins TRBV5-1 to TRBJ2-7, with 16 bases lining up with TRBD2. The V segment lost 4 bases and the J segment 4 bases; nucleotides outside the gene matches: 8. Looked up from germline, CDR1 is SGHRS and CDR2 is YFSETQ. The CDR3 length is 17 residues. As DNA, the CDR3 is TGCGCCAGCAGCCCGAGACCGGGACTAGCGGGAGGGTACGAGCAGTACGTC. Protein product: CASSPRPGLAGGYEQYV.

This clonotype was counted at least ten times. V usage is TRBV7-3 and J usage is TRBJ2-2; 12 nucleotides match TRBD2. The CDR3 totals 16 residues. V gave up 5 bases and J gave up 8 bases; unmatched junction bases: 9. CDR1 SGHTA and CDR2 FQGTGA come from the germline V gene. CDR3 DNA sequence: TGTGCCAGCAGCCCGCGACTAGCGGGAGAGTCAGGGGAGCTGTTTTTT. Translation gives CASSPRLAGESGELFF.

The chain combines TRBV4-1 with TRBJ2-7, with 9 positions matching TRBD2. The CDR3 extends over 16 amino acids. Germline CDR1 and CDR2: MGHRA and YSYEKL. Germline trimming cut 5 bases from V and 5 bases from J; bases unmatched to any gene: 13. CDR3 sequence (DNA): TGCGCCAGCAGCAACCGGGCCAGCGGGAGGAACGACGAGCAGTACTTC. The encoded protein is CASSNRASGRNDEQYF.

This clonotype was recorded only once. The chain joins TRBV27 to TRBJ2-3, with 8 nucleotides matching TRBD1. Germline lookup yields CDR1 MNHEY and CDR2 SMNVEV (reference sequence). V was pared by 4 bases and J by 4 bases, with 4 bases of the junction left unmatched. This CDR3 spans 14 amino acids. CDR3: CASSSRTGPDTQYF. CDR3 nucleotide sequence: TGTGCCAGCAGTTCCCGGACAGGGCCAGATACGCAGTATTTT.

The V and J genes are TRBV19 and TRBJ1-2, with no clear D. V was pared by 1 base and J by 4 bases, with 7 bases between. This CDR3 has 13 amino acids. Germline V gives CDR1 LNHDA, CDR2 SQIVND (reference sequence). CDR3 bases: TGTGCCAGTAGTATAGTTGGTAGCTATGGCTACACCTTC. This codes for CASSIVGSYGYTF.

This clonotype was recorded a few times. V usage is TRBV7-8 and J usage is TRBJ2-7; 8 bases fit TRBD2. The trim removed 1 base at V and 6 bases at J, leaving 14 bases unmatched. The CDR3 consists of 17 residues. The germline V gene encodes CDR1 SGHVS and CDR2 FQNEAQ. The CDR3 is CASSLDTSSGYGFEQYF. The DNA for the CDR3 is TGTGCCAGCAGCTTAGATACCTCTAGCGGGTACGGTTTCGAGCAGTACTTC.

The V and J genes are TRBV7-8 and TRBJ2-1, with 14 bases that match TRBD2. The germline V gene has CDR1 SGHVS and CDR2 FQNEAQ. The CDR3 is made up of 16 amino acids. Losses at the gene ends were 4 bases for V and 6 bases for J; bases not matched to a gene: 5. The CDR3, as DNA: TGTGCCAGCAGCTCGGGACTAGCGGGAGCTCCCAATGAGCAGTTCTTC. Amino acid sequence: CASSSGLAGAPNEQFF.

This chain uses TRBV18 with TRBJ1-3; D is unresolved. V was cut by 2 bases and J by 1 base, with 12 bases left in between. This CDR3 is 16 amino acids long. Germline-derived CDR1 and CDR2 are KGHSH and LQKENI. CDR3 loop: CASSPTAGKSGNTIYF. The CDR3 DNA reads TGTGCCAGCTCACCAACGGCAGGCAAATCTGGAAACACCATATATTTT.

This clonotype was seen only a few times. The V gene is TRBV6-5, the J gene TRBJ2-3, with TRBD1 matching over 11 bases. CDR1 MNHEY and CDR2 SVGAGI come from the germline V gene. The CDR3 runs 15 residues. J lost 4 bases, V lost 7 bases, and 7 bases had no gene match. CDR3 in amino acids: CASTKRTGGADTQYF. In DNA, the CDR3 is TGTGCCAGCACCAAGAGGACAGGGGGCGCAGATACGCAGTATTTT.

This clonotype was detected many times. The chain joins TRBV7-2 to TRBJ1-3; 10 nucleotides line up with TRBD1. The CDR3 contains 16 residues. Germline trimming cut 1 base from V and 7 bases from J; bases unmatched to any gene: 7. Germline CDR1 and CDR2: SGHTA and FQGNSA. The CDR3, as DNA: TGTGCCAGCAGCTTAGGTGCCGGACAGGGGGGCAACACCATATATTTT. This codes for CASSLGAGQGGNTIYF.

This clonotype was detected a few times. CDR3: CASSNRPGEAFF. The CDR3 DNA reads TGTGCCAGCAGTAACAGGCCCGGTGAAGCTTTCTTT. V and J are TRBV28 and TRBJ1-1, with a tentative D call TRBD1 (5 bases). Trimming took off 5 bases at V and 7 bases at J, with 11 bases between the two ends. In germline, CDR1 is MDHEN, CDR2 SYDVKM. The CDR3 has 12 residues.

V is TRBV20-1 and J is TRBJ1-1, with 7 bases that match TRBD1. Germline V gene sequence: CDR1 DFQATT, CDR2 SNEGSKA (reference sequence). V gave up 7 bases and J gave up 4 bases; unmatched junction bases: 21. The CDR3 extends over 17 amino acids. The CDR3 bases are TGCAGTGGTCCTTTATTACCTGACAAGGGGGCCGGCACTGAAGCTTTCTTT. It is translated as CSGPLLPDKGAGTEAFF.

The V and J genes are TRBV19 and TRBJ1-2, with D perhaps TRBD1 (5 bases). This CDR3 comprises 12 residues. Germline V gene sequence: CDR1 LNHDA, CDR2 SQIVND (reference sequence). V dropped 3 bases and J dropped 8 bases, with 10 bases sitting between them. As DNA, the CDR3 is TGTGCCAGTAGTATCCCCGGGACCGGCTACACCTTC. It yields the protein CASSIPGTGYTF.

This clonotype was seen only a few times. The J gene is TRBJ1-5, the V gene TRBV12-3 or TRBV12-4; D gene uncertain. V was cut by 0 bases and J by 7 bases, with 7 bases left in between. This CDR3 is built from 13 residues. The CDR3 protein is CASSLALKQPQHF. DNA of the CDR3: TGTGCCAGCAGTTTAGCTCTCAAACAGCCCCAGCATTTT.

This clonotype was found a few times. The rearrangement links TRBV29-1 to TRBJ1-6, with a possible D match to TRBD1 (5 bases). This CDR3 is 17 amino acids long. V was trimmed by 1 base and J by 4 bases, leaving 17 bases between them. Germline loops: CDR1 SQVTM, CDR2 ANQGSEA. The CDR3 is CSVEAGRPGNYNSPLHF. DNA of the CDR3: TGCAGCGTTGAAGCGGGTAGGCCAGGGAATTATAATTCACCCCTCCACTTT.

This clonotype occurred many times. This rearrangement joins TRBV4-1 to TRBJ2-7; D may match TRBD1 or TRBD2 (5 bases each). The length of the CDR3 is 14 residues. With 3 bases removed from V and 2 bases from J, the gap between germline ends came to 11 bases. Germline V gene data show CDR1 as MGHRA and CDR2 as YSYEKL. CDR3 residues: CASSQGTGPYEQYV. CDR3 in DNA: TGCGCCAGCAGCCAGGGTACGGGACCCTACGAGCAGTACGTC.

This clonotype was observed many times. The gene calls are TRBV4-1 and TRBJ1-5; D may be TRBD1 (5 bases). The CDR3 length is 17 residues. V shed 3 bases and J shed 2 bases, with 17 bases lying between them. Germline V gene sequence: CDR1 MGHRA, CDR2 YSYEKL. CDR3 sequence (DNA): TGCGCCAGCAGCCATCCTTCCGGGACCCCAGGCAATCAGCCCCAGCATTTT. As protein: CASSHPSGTPGNQPQHF.

The gene calls are TRBV9 and TRBJ2-2; 7 bases are shared with TRBD1. Germline values: CDR1 SGDLS, CDR2 YYNGEE. V was pared by 3 bases and J by 1 base, with 6 bases of the junction left unmatched. The CDR3 runs to 16 residues. Written as DNA, the CDR3 is TGTGCCAGCAGCGCGGACAGGTTAAGGAACACCGGGGAGCTGTTTTTT. Translating gives CASSADRLRNTGELFF.

Notes on this clonotype: Here the CDR3 omits its conserved ending phenylalanine or tryptophan, so a read error is the likely source. The genes are TRBV7-2 and TRBJ2-1, with D unresolved. CDR1 and CDR2 (germline): SGHTA, FQGNSA. The ends were cut back, 1 base at V and 6 bases at J, with 4 bases in the middle. The CDR3 consists of 12 residues. Here the CDR3 DNA reads TGTGCCAGCAGCTTAGAAGGCAATGAGCAGTTCTTA. Amino acids: CASSLEGNEQFL.

The gene calls are TRBV6-8 and TRBJ2-1; the D gene is possibly TRBD1 (5 bases). The V end lost 0 bases, the J end lost 14 bases, and 20 bases lay between the germline ends. The CDR3 covers 15 residues. Germline CDR1 reads MNHGY; CDR2 reads SAAAGT. The CDR3 nucleotides read TGTGCCAGCAGTTACTCGAGAAAGCAGGGTTTTCGGGAGTTCTTC. This sequence encodes CASSYSRKQGFREFF.

This clonotype appeared a few times. Here the CDR3 DNA reads TGCGCCAGCAGCTTGAACAGGGCCTGGGGTGAGCAGTTCTTC. Its protein is CASSLNRAWGEQFF. The genes are TRBV5-1 and TRBJ2-1; weak D call: TRBD1 (6 bases). The CDR3 is made up of 14 amino acids. Germline CDR1 is SGHRS and CDR2 is YFSETQ. The V end lost 1 base, the J end lost 9 bases, and 14 bases lay between the germline ends. The full variable domain, completed using reference TRBV5-1 and TRBJ2-1, is KAGVTQTPRYLIKTRGQQVTLSCSPISGHRSVSWYQQTPGQGLQFLFEYFSETQRNKGNFPGRFSGRQFSNSRSEMNVSTLELGDSALYLCASSLNRAWGEQFFGPGTRLTVL.

This clonotype was seen more than once but under ten times. The V call is TRBV7-6, the J call TRBJ1-2; 8 bases are shared with TRBD1. Trimming took 1 base from V and 4 from J; bases not matched to a gene: 8. The germline V gene encodes CDR1 SGHVS and CDR2 FNYEAQ. The CDR3 has 16 amino acids. In DNA, the CDR3 is TGTGCCAGCAGCTTAGTTCCCCAGGGGGCTTTCTATGGCTACACCTTC. Translation: CASSLVPQGAFYGYTF.

This clonotype was recorded a few times. J is TRBJ2-7 and V is TRBV6-1, with D possibly being TRBD1 (5 bases). Per germline, CDR1 MNHNS and CDR2 SASEGT. V was clipped by 6 bases and J by 9 bases, with 12 bases between them. This CDR3 has 11 residues. The CDR3 here is CASRAGQGQYV. CDR3 coding DNA: TGTGCCAGCAGGGCCGGTCAGGGGCAGTACGTC.

This clonotype came up many times. This rearrangement joins TRBV7-9 to TRBJ1-4; no firm D call. V dropped 3 bases and J dropped 10 bases, with 12 bases sitting between them. The CDR3 length is 13 residues. Germline V lookup: CDR1 SEHNR, CDR2 FQNEAQ (reference sequence). CDR3 coding DNA: TGTGCCAGCAGCTTGGCAGGAACGGGAAAACTGTTTTTT. The encoded protein is CASSLAGTGKLFF.

This clonotype has just a few counts. The rearrangement uses TRBV5-1 and TRBJ2-1, with 11 positions matching TRBD2. The length of the CDR3 is 16 residues. V gave up 5 bases and J gave up 3 bases; unmatched junction bases: 7. From germline, CDR1 is SGHRS and CDR2 YFSETQ. The chain's CDR3 is CASRPPSGGLYNEQFF. CDR3 in DNA: TGCGCCAGCAGACCACCTAGCGGGGGGCTCTACAATGAGCAGTTCTTC.

The V call is TRBV11-2, the J call TRBJ1-3; TRBD1 might be the D (6 bases). Trimming took off 3 bases at V and 4 bases at J, with 22 bases between the two ends. The CDR3 runs to 18 residues. Germline CDR1 SGHAT, CDR2 FQNNGV. CDR3 nucleotide sequence: TGTGCCAGCAGCTTCCTCTCCGTGGGGGGGGCGCGAGGAAACACCATATATTTT. It specifies CASSFLSVGGARGNTIYF.

The gene calls are TRBV4-2 and TRBJ1-1, with TRBD1 matching over 7 bases. After removal of 0 bases from V and 4 bases from J, the junction contained 8 bases not matched to a gene. The germline V gene encodes CDR1 LGHNA and CDR2 YNFKEQ. This CDR3 is 16 amino acids long. The CDR3 bases are TGTGCCAGCAGCCAAGACCACAGGGGAACGGGCACTGAAGCTTTCTTT. Protein sequence: CASSQDHRGTGTEAFF.

V and J are TRBV24-1 and TRBJ2-2; no definite D call. This CDR3 region has 15 residues. In germline, CDR1 is KGHDR, CDR2 SFDVKD. Trimming pared 1 base from V and 4 bases from J, leaving 9 bases between. The CDR3 bases are TGTGCCACCAGTGATTTTGGCAGCTTCACCGGGGAGCTGTTTTTT. Amino acids: CATSDFGSFTGELFF.